The sequence of this T cell receptor (beta chain) was determined in a study of T-cell reconstitution after alpha-beta-depleted transplantation in children. Study-wide results and limits: Several hundred expanded graft clones reportedly gave rise to the alpha-beta T cells present about two months after transplant. Counts and diversity of T cells one year after transplant came mostly from newly produced T cells. In some patients, recipient T cells and intrathymic progenitors surviving conditioning explained high day-60 diversity.

A remark on this clonotype: Its antigen remains unidentified.

The length of the CDR3 is 15 residues. Per germline, CDR1 MGHRA and CDR2 YSYEKL. With 4 bases removed from V and 9 bases from J, the gap between germline ends came to 19 bases. Unique molecular identifiers tagged the TCRbeta library. TCRdb reanalysed the PCR reads using MiXCR and keeps one entry per CDR3 protein. The sample lists under 450,000 distinct CDR3 sequences, 15% to 20% occurring once. The sample consisted of PBMCs, mostly from graft donor cells, taken 360 days after TCRalphabeta/CD19-depleted stem cell transplant. This clonotype was sampled from a boy under two years old who had a stem cell transplant for Wiskott-Aldrich syndrome, so the T cells may come from the graft donor. The gene calls are TRBV4-1 and TRBJ2-1, with D perhaps matching TRBD2 (7 bases). CDR3 in amino acids: CASSPWGGALGEQFF. The CDR3 nucleotides are TGCGCCAGCAGCCCGTGGGGGGGGGCCTTAGGTGAGCAGTTCTTC.